Listed here is a single T cell receptor beta chain. Which antigen it targets is not known. Base qualities are missing; no much larger clone stands one base away. The method was 5' RACE. The instrument given in TCRdb is Illumina HiSeq 2500. A second PCR of roughly 6 to 11 cycles was run with a J-beta primer mix and a sample-barcoded 5' primer. A template-switch 5' adaptor carrying 12 random nucleotides introduced a unique molecular identifier onto each TCR beta cDNA molecule. Each sample yielded at least 2.5 million CDR3-containing paired-end reads. First-strand cDNA synthesis was performed from all RNA using the Mint cDNA synthesis kit, with priming by a TRBC-specific oligonucleotide. All cDNA was treated with uracil-DNA glycosylase and then went through a first 18-cycle PCR with the universal primers M1SS and BC2_uni_R. From the authors' description of their analysis: For normalization, 1 million high-quality reads, each with a distinct molecular identifier, were randomly selected from each sample. Instead of being binned into consensus sequences, reads with shared molecular identifiers were discarded. MiTCR, with a Q25 quality threshold and the strictest error-elimination algorithm, was used for CDR3 identification, clonotype clustering and error correction. Lower-bound total TCR beta diversity was estimated with a nonparametric unseen species model using Euler transformation. The public sequencing data were trimmed at Q25 with fastp and processed into clonotypes with MiXCR by TCRdb, which kept only in-frame beta chains. Entries are consolidated by CDR3 protein sequence, retaining the most common genes and DNA. TCRdb assigned the V and J calls; the authors' analysis was not used. Present in this sample are about a million distinct CDR3 sequences, under 40% of which were seen just once. The ten largest clones add up to over 10% of the sample.

This sample is part of a study of blood T cells in healthy people across ages (dated by TCRdb to 2015 to 2017). For the wider study: In model experiments, template switching captured about one uniquely barcoded TCR beta cDNA molecule for every two T cells. The study measured age-related changes in TCR beta repertoire diversity using deep sequencing normalized with unique cDNA molecular identifiers. The donors were divided into four age groups: young (average approximately 16 years), middle-aged (under 40), aged (around 67) and long-lived (around 80). To avoid experimental bias, donors of different ages were spread randomly across the sequencing lanes. For two donors (one aged 18 to 30 and one aged 80 or older), the study analyzed two additional independent replicas of 1 million unique cDNA reads from the same blood draw.

Points the paper makes about the study in general: Conclusive comparison of naive and antigen-experienced compartments was prevented by the profiling of bulk unsorted PBMCs. The percentage of naive T cells measured by flow cytometry correlated strongly with observed TCR beta diversity. Because the CMV infection status of the donors was unknown, age-related changes in expanded clonotypes may potentially have been confounded. Estimates of total diversity based on one million sequenced T cells were considered lower bounds and underestimates. Observed TCR beta diversity per million T cells fell roughly linearly with age, and a significant reduction was already apparent by age about 36. Compared with the aged group, the long-lived group had more naive CD4+ T cells, fewer expanded clones and increased TCR diversity, suggesting age selection.

V loses 6 bases of germline sequence and J loses 1 base, and the interval between the two ends is 15 bases. The CDR3 sequence holds 15 residues, the cysteine and phenylalanine included. Only the CDR3 region is kept as DNA, spanning 45 bases read in frame from base 1. The roughly 39 donors, aged roughly 6 to 90 years, were systemically healthy Caucasian individuals from Russia. Each donor gave around 9.5 milliliters of peripheral blood, collected into EDTA-treated Vacutainer tubes. PBMCs were isolated by Ficoll-Paque density-gradient centrifugation, with at least 7 million obtained per sample. Total RNA, at least 5 micrograms per sample, was extracted from PBMCs with Trizol reagent. Naive CD45RAhigh/CD27high T cell percentages were measured by flow cytometry on a PBMC aliquot from every donor.

The source of this sequence is a man younger than 30 in good health. The sequence is built from TRBV12-3 or TRBV12-4 and TRBJ1-2; TRBD1 might be the D gene, on 6 matching bases. Sequenced sample: blood. CDR3 region: CASSPRDNYNYGYTF. At the DNA level, the sequence is TGTGCCAGCAGCCCCCGGGACAATTATAACTATGGCTACACCTTC.